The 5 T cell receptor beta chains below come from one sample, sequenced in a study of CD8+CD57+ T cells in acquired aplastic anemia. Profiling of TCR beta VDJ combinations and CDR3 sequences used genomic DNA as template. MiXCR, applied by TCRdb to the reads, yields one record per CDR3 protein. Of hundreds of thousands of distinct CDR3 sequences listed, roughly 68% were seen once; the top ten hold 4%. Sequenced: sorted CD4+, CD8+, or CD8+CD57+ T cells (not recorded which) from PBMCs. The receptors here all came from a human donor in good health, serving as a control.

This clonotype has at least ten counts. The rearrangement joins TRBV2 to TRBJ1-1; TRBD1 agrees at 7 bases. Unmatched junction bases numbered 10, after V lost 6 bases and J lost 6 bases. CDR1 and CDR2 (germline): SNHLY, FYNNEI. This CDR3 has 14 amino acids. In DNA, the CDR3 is TGTGCCAGCAGAGGACAGGAGGCAGATCCTGAAGCTTTCTTT. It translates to CASRGQEADPEAFF.

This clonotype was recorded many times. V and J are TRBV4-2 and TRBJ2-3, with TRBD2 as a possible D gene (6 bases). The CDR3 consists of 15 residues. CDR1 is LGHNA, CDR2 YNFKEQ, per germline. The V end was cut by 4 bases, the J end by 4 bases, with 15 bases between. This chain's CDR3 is CASSLGAGSPDTQYF. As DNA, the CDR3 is TGTGCCAGCAGCCTGGGCGCGGGAAGTCCAGATACGCAGTATTTT.

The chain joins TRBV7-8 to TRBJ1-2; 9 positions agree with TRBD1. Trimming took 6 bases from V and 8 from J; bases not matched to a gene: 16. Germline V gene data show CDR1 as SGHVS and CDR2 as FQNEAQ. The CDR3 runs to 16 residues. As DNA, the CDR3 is TGTGCCAGCAGGCCTCCTAACATCCGGGACAGGGACGGCTACACCTTC. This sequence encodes CASRPPNIRDRDGYTF. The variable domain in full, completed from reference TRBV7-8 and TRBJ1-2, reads GAGVSQSPRYKVAKRGQDVALRCDPISGHVSLFWYQQALGQGPEFLTYFQNEAQLDKSGLPSDRFFAERPEGSVSTLKIQRTQQEDSAVYLCASRPPNIRDRDGYTFGSGTRLTVV.

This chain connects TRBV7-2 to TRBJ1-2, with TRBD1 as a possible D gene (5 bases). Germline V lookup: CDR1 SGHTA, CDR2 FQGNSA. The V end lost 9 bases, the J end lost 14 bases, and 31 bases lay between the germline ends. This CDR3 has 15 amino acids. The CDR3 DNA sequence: TGTGCCAGTACCGGTAGCGGGGCTTTCTCCTCCGACAATACCTTC. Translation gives CASTGSGAFSSDNTF.

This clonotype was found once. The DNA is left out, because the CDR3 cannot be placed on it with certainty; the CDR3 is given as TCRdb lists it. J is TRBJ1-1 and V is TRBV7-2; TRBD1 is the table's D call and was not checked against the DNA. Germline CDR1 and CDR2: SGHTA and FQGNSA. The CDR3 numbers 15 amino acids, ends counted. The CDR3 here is CASSQAWGRGTETFF.